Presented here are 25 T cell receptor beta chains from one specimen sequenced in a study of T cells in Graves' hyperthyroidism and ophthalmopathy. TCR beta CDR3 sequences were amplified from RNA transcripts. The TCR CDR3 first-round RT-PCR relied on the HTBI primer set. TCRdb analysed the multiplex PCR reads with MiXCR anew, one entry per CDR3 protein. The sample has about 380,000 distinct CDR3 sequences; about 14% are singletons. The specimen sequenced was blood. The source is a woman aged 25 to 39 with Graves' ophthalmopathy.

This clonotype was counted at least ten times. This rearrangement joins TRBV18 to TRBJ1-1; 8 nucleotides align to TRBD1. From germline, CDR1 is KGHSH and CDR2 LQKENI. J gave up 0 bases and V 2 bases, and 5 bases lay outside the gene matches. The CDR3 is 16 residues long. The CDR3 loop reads CASSPGTGRVNTEAFF. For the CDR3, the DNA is TGTGCCAGCTCACCAGGGACAGGCAGGGTGAACACTGAAGCTTTCTTT.

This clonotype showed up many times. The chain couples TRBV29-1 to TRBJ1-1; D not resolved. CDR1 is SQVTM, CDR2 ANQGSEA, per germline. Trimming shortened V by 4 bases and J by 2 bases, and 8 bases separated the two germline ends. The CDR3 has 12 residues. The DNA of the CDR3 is TGCAGCGTTGTACCATTTAACACTGAAGCTTTCTTT. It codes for CSVVPFNTEAFF.

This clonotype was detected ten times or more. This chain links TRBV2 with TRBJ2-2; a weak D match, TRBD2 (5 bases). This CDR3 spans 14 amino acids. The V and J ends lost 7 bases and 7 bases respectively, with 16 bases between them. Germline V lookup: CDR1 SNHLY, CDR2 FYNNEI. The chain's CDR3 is CASTLTWRSGELFF. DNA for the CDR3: TGTGCCAGCACCTTGACGTGGAGGAGCGGGGAGCTGTTTTTT. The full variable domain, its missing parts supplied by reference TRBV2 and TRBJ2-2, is EPEVTQTPSHQVTQMGQEVILRCVPISNHLYFYWYRQILGQKVEFLVSFYNNEISEKSEIFDDQFSVERPDGSNFTLKIRSTKLEDSAMYFCASTLTWRSGELFFGEGSRLTVL.

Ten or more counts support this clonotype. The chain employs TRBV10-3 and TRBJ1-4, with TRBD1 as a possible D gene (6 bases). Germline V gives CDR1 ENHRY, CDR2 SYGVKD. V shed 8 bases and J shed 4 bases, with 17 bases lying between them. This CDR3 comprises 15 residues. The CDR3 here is CAIRTEGGSNEKLFF. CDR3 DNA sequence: TGTGCCATCCGAACCGAAGGGGGAAGTAATGAAAAACTGTTTTTT.

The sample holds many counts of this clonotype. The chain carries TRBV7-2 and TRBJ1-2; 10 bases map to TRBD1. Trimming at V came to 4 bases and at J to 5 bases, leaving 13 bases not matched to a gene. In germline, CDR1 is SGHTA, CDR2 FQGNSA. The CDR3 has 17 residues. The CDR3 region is CASSSPGQGIGEYGYTF. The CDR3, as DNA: TGTGCCAGCAGCTCCCCGGGACAGGGGATTGGAGAATATGGCTACACCTTC.

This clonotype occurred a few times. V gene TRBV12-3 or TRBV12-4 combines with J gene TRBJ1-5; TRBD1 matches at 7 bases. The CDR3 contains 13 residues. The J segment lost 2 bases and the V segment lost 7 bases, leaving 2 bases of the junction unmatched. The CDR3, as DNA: TGTGCCAGCAAAGGGACAGGCAATCAGCCCCAGCATTTT. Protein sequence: CASKGTGNQPQHF.

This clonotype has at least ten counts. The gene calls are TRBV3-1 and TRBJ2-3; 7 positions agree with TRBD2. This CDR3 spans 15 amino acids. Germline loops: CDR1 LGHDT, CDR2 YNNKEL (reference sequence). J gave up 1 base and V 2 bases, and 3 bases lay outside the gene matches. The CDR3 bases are TGTGCCAGCAGCCAACCCCGGGGGGGCACAGATACGCAGTATTTT. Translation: CASSQPRGGTDTQYF.

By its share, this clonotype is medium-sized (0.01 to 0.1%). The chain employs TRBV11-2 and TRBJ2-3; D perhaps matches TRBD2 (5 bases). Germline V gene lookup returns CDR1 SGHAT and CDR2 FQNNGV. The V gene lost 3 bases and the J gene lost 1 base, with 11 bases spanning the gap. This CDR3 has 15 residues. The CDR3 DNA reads TGTGCCAGCAGCTTCACGGGGATAGGCACAGATACGCAGTATTTT. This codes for CASSFTGIGTDTQYF.

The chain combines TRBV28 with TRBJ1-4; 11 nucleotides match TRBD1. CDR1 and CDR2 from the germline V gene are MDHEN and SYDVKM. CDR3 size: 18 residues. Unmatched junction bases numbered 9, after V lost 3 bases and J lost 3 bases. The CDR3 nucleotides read TGTGCCAGCAGTTTCCCTCGGGACAGGGGGATTCCTAATGAAAAACTGTTTTTT. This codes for CASSFPRDRGIPNEKLFF.

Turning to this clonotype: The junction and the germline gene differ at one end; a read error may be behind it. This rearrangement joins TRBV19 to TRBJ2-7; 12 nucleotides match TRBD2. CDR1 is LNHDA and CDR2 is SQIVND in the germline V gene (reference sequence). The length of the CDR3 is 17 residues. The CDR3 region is CASSESSGGASSDEQYF. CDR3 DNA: TGTGCCAGTAGTGAGTCTAGCGGGGGGGCCTCCTCCGACGAGCAGTACTTC.

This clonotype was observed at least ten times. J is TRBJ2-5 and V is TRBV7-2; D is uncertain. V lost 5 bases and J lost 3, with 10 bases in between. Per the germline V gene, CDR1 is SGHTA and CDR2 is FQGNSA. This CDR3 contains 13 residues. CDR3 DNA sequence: TGTGCCAGCAGCCGAATCGATAAAGAGACCCAGTACTTC. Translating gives CASSRIDKETQYF. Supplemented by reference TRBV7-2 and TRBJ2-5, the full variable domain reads GAGVSQSPSNKVTEKGKDVELRCDPISGHTALYWYRQSLGQGLEFLIYFQGNSAPDKSGLPSDRFSAERTGGSVSTLTIQRTQQEDSAVYLCASSRIDKETQYFGPGTRLLVL.

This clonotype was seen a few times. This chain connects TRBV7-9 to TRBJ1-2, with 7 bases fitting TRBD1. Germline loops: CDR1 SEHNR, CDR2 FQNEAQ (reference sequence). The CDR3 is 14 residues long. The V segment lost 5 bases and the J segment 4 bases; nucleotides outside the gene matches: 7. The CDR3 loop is CASSPSTGTYGYTF. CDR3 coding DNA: TGTGCCAGCAGCCCTTCGACAGGGACCTATGGCTACACCTTC.

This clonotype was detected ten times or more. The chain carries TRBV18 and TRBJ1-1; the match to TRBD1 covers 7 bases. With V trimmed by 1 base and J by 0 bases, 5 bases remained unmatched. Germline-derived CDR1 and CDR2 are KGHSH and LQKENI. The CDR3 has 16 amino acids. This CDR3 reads CASSPLRTGLNTEAFF. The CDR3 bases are TGTGCCAGCTCACCACTGAGGACAGGTCTGAACACTGAAGCTTTCTTT.

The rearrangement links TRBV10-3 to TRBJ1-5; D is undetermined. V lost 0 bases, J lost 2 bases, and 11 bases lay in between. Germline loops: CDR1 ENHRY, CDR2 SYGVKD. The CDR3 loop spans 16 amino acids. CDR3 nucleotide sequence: TGTGCCATCAGTGAGTCCGACGGGATGGGCAATCAGCCCCAGCATTTT. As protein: CAISESDGMGNQPQHF.

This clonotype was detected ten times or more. The CDR3: CASSFWGERSFF. CDR3 bases: TGTGCCAGCAGTTTTTGGGGGGAGCGATCTTTCTTT. The chain carries TRBV12-3 or TRBV12-4 and TRBJ1-1, with D tentatively TRBD1 (5 bases). The V gene lost 3 bases and the J gene lost 12 bases, with 14 bases spanning the gap. The length of the CDR3 is 12 residues.

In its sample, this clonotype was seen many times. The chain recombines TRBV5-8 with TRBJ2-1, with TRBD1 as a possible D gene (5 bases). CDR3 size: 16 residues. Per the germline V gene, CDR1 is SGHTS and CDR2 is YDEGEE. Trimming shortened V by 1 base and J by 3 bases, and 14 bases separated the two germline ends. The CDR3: CASSLWQGIGYNEQFF. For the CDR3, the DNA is TGTGCCAGCAGCTTGTGGCAGGGTATCGGCTACAATGAGCAGTTCTTC.

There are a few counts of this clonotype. The CDR3 sequence: CASTPGANTGELFF. The CDR3 DNA reads TGTGCCAGCACCCCAGGGGCGAACACCGGGGAGCTGTTTTTT. V gene TRBV2 combines with J gene TRBJ2-2; maybe TRBD1 (6 bases). V lost 7 bases and J 0 bases, leaving 9 bases between the germline ends. The CDR3 covers 14 residues. Germline values: CDR1 SNHLY, CDR2 FYNNEI.

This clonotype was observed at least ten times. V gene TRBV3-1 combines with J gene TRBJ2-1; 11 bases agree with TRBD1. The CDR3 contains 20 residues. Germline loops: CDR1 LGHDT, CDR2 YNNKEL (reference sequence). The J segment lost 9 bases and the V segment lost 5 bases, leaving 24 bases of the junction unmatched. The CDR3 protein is CASSEEPGQGVAWGAGEQFF. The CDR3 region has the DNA TGTGCCAGCAGCGAGGAACCGGGACAGGGGGTGGCGTGGGGGGCTGGTGAGCAGTTCTTC.

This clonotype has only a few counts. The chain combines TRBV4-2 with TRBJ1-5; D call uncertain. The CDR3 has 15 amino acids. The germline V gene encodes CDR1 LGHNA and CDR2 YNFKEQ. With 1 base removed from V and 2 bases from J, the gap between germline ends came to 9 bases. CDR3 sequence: CASSQVAAGNQPQHF. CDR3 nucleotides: TGTGCCAGCAGCCAAGTTGCGGCGGGCAATCAGCCCCAGCATTTT.

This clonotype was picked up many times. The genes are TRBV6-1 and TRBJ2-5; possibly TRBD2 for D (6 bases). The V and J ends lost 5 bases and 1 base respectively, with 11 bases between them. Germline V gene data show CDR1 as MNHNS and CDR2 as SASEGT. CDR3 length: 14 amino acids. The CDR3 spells CASSSPGLQETQYF. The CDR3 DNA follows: TGTGCCAGCAGTTCGCCGGGACTCCAAGAGACCCAGTACTTC.

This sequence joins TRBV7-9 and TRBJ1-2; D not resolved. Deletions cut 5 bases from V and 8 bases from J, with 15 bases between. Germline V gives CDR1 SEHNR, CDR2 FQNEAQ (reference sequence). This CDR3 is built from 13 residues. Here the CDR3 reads CASSQTRFGGYTF. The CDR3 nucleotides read TGTGCCAGCAGCCAAACACGGTTTGGAGGCTACACCTTC.

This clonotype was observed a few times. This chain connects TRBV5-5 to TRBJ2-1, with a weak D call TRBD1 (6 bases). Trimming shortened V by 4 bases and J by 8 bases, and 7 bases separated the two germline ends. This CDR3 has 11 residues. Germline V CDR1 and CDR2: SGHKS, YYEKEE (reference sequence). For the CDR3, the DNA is TGTGCCAGCAGCACAGGGCATGAGCAGTTCTTC. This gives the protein CASSTGHEQFF.

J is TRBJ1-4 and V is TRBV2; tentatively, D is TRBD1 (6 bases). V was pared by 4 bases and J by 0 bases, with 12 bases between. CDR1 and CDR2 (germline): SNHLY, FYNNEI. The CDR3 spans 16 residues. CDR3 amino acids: CASSGGGHATNEKLFF. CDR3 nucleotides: TGTGCCAGCAGTGGCGGGGGACACGCAACTAATGAAAAACTGTTTTTT.

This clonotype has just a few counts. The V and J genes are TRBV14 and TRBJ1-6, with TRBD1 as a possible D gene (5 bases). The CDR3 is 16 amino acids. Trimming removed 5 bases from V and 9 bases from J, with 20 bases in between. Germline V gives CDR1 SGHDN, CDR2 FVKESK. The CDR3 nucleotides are TGTGCCAGCAGCAAAATTGAGACAGCCGGAGGTTCACCCCTCCACTTT. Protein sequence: CASSKIETAGGSPLHF.

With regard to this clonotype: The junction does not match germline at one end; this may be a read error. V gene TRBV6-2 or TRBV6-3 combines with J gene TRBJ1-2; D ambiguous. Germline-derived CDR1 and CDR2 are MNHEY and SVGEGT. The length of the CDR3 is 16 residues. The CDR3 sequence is CASSDLGPRSGYGYAF. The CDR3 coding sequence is TGTGCCAGCAGTGACCTCGGGCCTCGGTCGGGCTATGGCTACGCCTTC.